The TCR beta chain described here comes from a study of T cells in localized non-small cell lung cancer (dated by TCRdb to 2020 to 2022). Context from the whole study: The study analyzed T cell repertoires of 200 to 250 early-stage NSCLC patients, comparing tumors and uninvolved tumor-adjacent lungs. The cohort was made up of 236 treatment-naive NSCLC patients whose localized lung tumors had been resected. NSCLC patients had a mean age of roughly 64 years, and approximately 140 were male and around 99 female. What the research found in general, with its limitations: Longer overall survival was associated with higher T cell density in blood, whereas shorter survival was associated with higher clonality in adjacent lung. The highest T cell clonality was observed in uninvolved tumor-adjacent lung, where clonality exceeded that of tumor, suggesting that antigenic responses were more focused in uninvolved tumor-adjacent lung. Because multi-region sequencing of the tumors was not done, intratumor heterogeneity could not be ruled out. A median of about 61 of the top 100 tumor clones turned up in the paired uninvolved adjacent lung, and approximately 30 of those clones also ranked among the top 100 of that same adjacent lung. Because of the exploratory design, TCR variables were selected using unadjusted p-values without false-discovery rate correction.

Uninvolved adjacent lung was obtained at least 2 cm from the tumor margin, and the absence of atypia was confirmed by two independent pathologists. At diagnosis, peripheral blood, uninvolved tumor-adjacent lung and tumor were collected and were preserved as a mix of fresh-frozen and FFPE material. The immunoSEQ Assay was used to sequence TCR beta CDR3 regions from DNA. In the authors' own workflow: T cell density was computed as TCR beta template counts normalized to usable DNA estimated by amplifying housekeeping genes. Richness was estimated using the preseqR package, with extrapolation to 400,000 templates for PBMC samples and to 120,000 templates for tissue samples. Clonality was defined as one minus Pielou's evenness. Differential abundance testing on productive amino-acid clonotypes, with a minimum total count of 5 and an alpha of 0.1, was used to identify tissue-enriched TCRs. The Jaccard Index and the Morisita Overlap Index were used to measure repertoire overlap between compartments. GLIPH grouped TCR beta CDR3s together with public tetramer-defined viral CDR3s, and a viral motif had to include at least three viral sequences and also show V-gene enrichment. This is the immuneACCESS table as TCRdb keeps it, with only in-frame sequences that have V and J called. A part of the clones is gone; compared with another copy, unresolved V genes explain less than half, and the rest is unexplained. The DNA gave D and trimming, while V, J and clone size come from that table. This sample gives roughly 1,500 clones in total; roughly 25% of them show up just once. The top ten clonotypes cover more than 10% of the sample.

From cysteine to phenylalanine, the CDR3 is 16 amino acids long. Just the 48-base CDR3 DNA is kept, in frame starting at base 1. CDR1 and CDR2, looked up from the germline V gene, are SGHNT and YENEEA. Trimming removed 3 bases from V and 1 base from J, leaving 13 bases between the germline ends. With respect to this clone: Its antigen target is currently unknown. The record has no base qualities; no much larger clone is one base away.

The sequencing here drew on normal lung tissue next to the tumor, taken before any cancer treatment. This clonotype was obtained from a male donor aged 60 or older with stage I lung adenocarcinoma. The rearrangement combines TRBV11-3 with TRBJ1-5; the best D guess is TRBD1, with 5 bases matching. CDR3 reads: CASSLAGTRSNQPQHF. The DNA is as follows: TGTGCCAGCAGCTTGGCAGGGACGAGGAGCAATCAGCCCCAGCATTTT.